Following are 11 T cell receptor beta chains from one sample sequenced in a study of OX40 agonist ivuxolimab in advanced cancers. Some clones are missing from TCRdb's copy, which holds only in-frame ones; the method was immunoSEQ multiplex PCR. In the table there are about 77,000 clones, 65% to 85% of which are singletons. The sample consisted of CD4+ or CD8+ T cells sorted from blood, taken in a trial of the OX40 agonist ivuxolimab. The source is an adult with an advanced solid tumor such as melanoma, head and neck, liver or kidney cancer.

This chain joins TRBV6-5 and TRBJ1-2, with D possibly matching TRBD1 (6 bases). The germline V gene has CDR1 MNHEY and CDR2 SVGAGI. Deletions cut 6 bases from V and 0 bases from J, with 11 bases between. The length of the CDR3 is 14 residues. CDR3 loop: CASRETGSNYGYTF. The DNA for the CDR3 is TGTGCCAGCAGGGAGACAGGTTCTAACTATGGCTACACCTTC.

In its sample, this clone was seen a few times. V and J are TRBV6-4 and TRBJ1-6; TRBD1 agrees at 8 bases. Germline loops: CDR1 MRHNA, CDR2 SNTAGT. Trimming removed 6 bases from V and 13 bases from J; junction bases left unmatched: 5. This CDR3 is 12 amino acids long. CDR3 residues: CASRGQVGPLHF. For the CDR3, the DNA is TGTGCCAGCAGGGGACAGGTTGGGCCCCTCCACTTT.

This clone was found a few times. CDR3 in DNA: TGTGCCAGCAGTGTGCACACTGAAGCTTTCTTT. Protein sequence: CASSVHTEAFF. The rearrangement joins TRBV2 to TRBJ1-1, with D unclear. V lost 4 bases and J lost 3, with 3 bases in between. Germline CDR1 and CDR2: SNHLY and FYNNEI. This CDR3 comprises 11 residues.

The chain links TRBV29-1 to TRBJ2-7; 9 nucleotides agree with TRBD1. The CDR3 sequence is 13 residues long. Germline V gives CDR1 SQVTM, CDR2 ANQGSEA. V trimming: 4 bases; J trimming: 4 bases; junction bases outside the gene matches: 5. The CDR3 region is CSVAGTGRYEQYF. The CDR3 DNA sequence: TGCAGCGTTGCCGGGACAGGGCGTTACGAGCAGTACTTC.

The count of this clone is one. The chain links TRBV2 to TRBJ1-1, with TRBD1 matching 8 bases. The CDR3 length is 15 residues. The trim removed 5 bases at V and 4 bases at J, leaving 9 bases unmatched. The V gene's germline CDR1 is SNHLY and CDR2 FYNNEI. For the CDR3, the DNA is TGTGCCAGCAGTAGGACAGGGAGTGGGGGCACTGAAGCTTTCTTT. Translation: CASSRTGSGGTEAFF.

The rearrangement joins TRBV19 to TRBJ1-3, with D hard to call. Trimming took off 7 bases at V and 4 bases at J, with 14 bases between the two ends. Germline V lookup: CDR1 LNHDA, CDR2 SQIVND (reference sequence). The CDR3 is made up of 14 amino acids. The CDR3: CASTASGAGNTIYF. Here the CDR3 DNA reads TGTGCCAGTACCGCGTCGGGAGCCGGAAACACCATATATTTT. The full variable domain, its missing parts supplied by reference TRBV19 and TRBJ1-3, is DGGITQSPKYLFRKEGQNVTLSCEQNLNHDAMYWYRQDPGQGLRLIYYSQIVNDFQKGDIAEGYSVSREKKESFPLTVTSAQKNPTAFYLCASTASGAGNTIYFGEGSWLTVV.

The V gene is TRBV6-1, the J gene TRBJ2-7; D is possibly TRBD1 or TRBD2 (5 bases each). Germline loops: CDR1 MNHNS, CDR2 SASEGT. V was cut by 10 bases and J by 0 bases, with 19 bases left in between. The CDR3 loop spans 15 amino acids. CDR3 sequence: CAISVVAGSSYEQYF. The CDR3 bases are TGTGCCATCTCGGTGGTGGCAGGGAGCTCCTACGAGCAGTACTTC.

The J gene is TRBJ2-7, the V gene TRBV19; D might be TRBD1 (6 bases). The CDR3 runs 16 residues. V gave up 5 bases and J gave up 2 bases, with 19 bases separating them. Germline loops: CDR1 LNHDA, CDR2 SQIVND (reference sequence). CDR3 region: CASSSKPSRGAYEQYF. In DNA, the CDR3 is TGTGCCAGTAGTTCGAAACCATCCAGGGGTGCCTACGAGCAGTACTTC.

The genes are TRBV30 and TRBJ2-5; TRBD2 matches 13 bases. The J call may be mistaken, given a closer DNA end match to TRBJ2-7. The CDR3 is made up of 15 amino acids. Germline assignment: CDR1 GTSNPN and CDR2 SVGIG (reference sequence). The CDR3: CAWRGTSGAFYEQYF. The CDR3 region has the DNA TGTGCCTGGAGGGGGACTAGCGGGGCTTTCTACGAGCAGTACTTC.

This rearrangement joins TRBV6-1 to TRBJ1-3, with D maybe TRBD1 (5 bases). Germline loops: CDR1 MNHNS, CDR2 SASEGT. Trimming stripped 6 bases from V and 0 bases from J, with 12 bases between. There are 15 residues in the CDR3. This CDR3 reads CASRTDSDSGNTIYF. CDR3 bases: TGTGCCAGCAGGACCGACAGCGACTCTGGAAACACCATATATTTT.

This chain links TRBV5-4 with TRBJ2-2; TRBD1 or TRBD2 may be the D gene (5 bases each). The CDR3 length is 15 residues. The germline V gene has CDR1 SGHNT and CDR2 YYREEE (reference sequence). Trimming pared 4 bases from V and 0 bases from J, leaving 10 bases between. The CDR3 DNA reads as TGTGCCAGCAGCCTAGGGACCGCGAACACCGGGGAGCTGTTTTTT. Its translation: CASSLGTANTGELFF.